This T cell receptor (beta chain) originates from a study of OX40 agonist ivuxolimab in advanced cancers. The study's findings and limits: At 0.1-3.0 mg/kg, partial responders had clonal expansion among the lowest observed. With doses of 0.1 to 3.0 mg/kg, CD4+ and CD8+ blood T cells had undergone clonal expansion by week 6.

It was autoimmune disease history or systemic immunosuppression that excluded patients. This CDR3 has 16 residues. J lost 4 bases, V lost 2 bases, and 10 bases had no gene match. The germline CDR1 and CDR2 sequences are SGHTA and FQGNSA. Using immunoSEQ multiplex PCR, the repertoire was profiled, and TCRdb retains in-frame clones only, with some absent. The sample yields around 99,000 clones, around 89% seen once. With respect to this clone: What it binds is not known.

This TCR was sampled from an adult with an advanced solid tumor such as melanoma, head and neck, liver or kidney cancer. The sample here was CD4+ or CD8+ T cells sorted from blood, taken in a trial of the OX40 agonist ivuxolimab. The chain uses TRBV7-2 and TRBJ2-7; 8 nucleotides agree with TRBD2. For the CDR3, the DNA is TGTGCCAGCAGCTTATCATCCGGGGGGGTTATTTACGAGCAGTACTTC. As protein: CASSLSSGGVIYEQYF.